The source of this TCR beta chain is a study of T cells in Graves' hyperthyroidism and ophthalmopathy. About the research overall: Peripheral blood collection took place at initial diagnosis, before any treatment. General study findings and limits: Most expanded thyroid clonotypes above 0.001 recurred in blood.

Participants, patients aged 18 to 65, had newly diagnosed hyperthyroidism with a duration under 2 months. The CDR3 has 14 amino acids. V lost 5 bases to trimming and J lost 4 bases; unmatched junction nucleotides: 5. This clonotype has a count of ten or more. The antigen is undetermined. The TCR beta CDR3 regions underwent amplification using RNA transcripts as the source. During a first-round RT-PCR of the TCR CDR3, the HTBI primer set was used. TCRdb re-called the multiplex PCR reads with MiXCR, one entry per CDR3 protein. The data contain about 280,000 distinct CDR3 sequences, less than 30% of them singletons.

The source material was blood. This sequence was found in a man aged 40-49 years with Graves' hyperthyroidism that later progressed to Graves' ophthalmopathy. This chain links TRBV12-3 or TRBV12-4 with TRBJ1-5; 7 bases map to TRBD1. Here the CDR3 DNA reads TGTGCCAGCAGTGTAGGGACAGTAAATCAGCCCCAGCATTTT. Protein product: CASSVGTVNQPQHF.